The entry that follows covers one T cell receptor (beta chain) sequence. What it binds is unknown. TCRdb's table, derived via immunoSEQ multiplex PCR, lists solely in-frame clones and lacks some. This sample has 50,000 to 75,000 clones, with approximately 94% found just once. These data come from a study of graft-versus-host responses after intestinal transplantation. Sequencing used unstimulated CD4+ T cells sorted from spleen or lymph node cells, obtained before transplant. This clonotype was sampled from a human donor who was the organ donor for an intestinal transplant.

The chain's CDR3 is CASSPGTGVWEKLFF. CDR3 sequence (DNA): TGTGCCAGCAGCCCGGGAACAGGGGTTTGGGAAAAACTGTTTTTT. The chain combines TRBV7-9 with TRBJ1-4; 7 bases are a match to TRBD1. The germline V gene has CDR1 SEHNR and CDR2 FQNEAQ (reference sequence). The CDR3 consists of 15 residues. The J segment lost 8 bases and the V segment lost 5 bases, leaving 11 bases of the junction unmatched.